Each of the 18 T cell receptor beta chains below was sequenced from the same sample in a study of T-cell reconstitution after alpha-beta-depleted transplantation in children. As it was prepared, the TCRbeta library received unique molecular identifiers. TCRdb re-analysed the PCR reads in MiXCR, keeping a single row per CDR3 protein. The sample records some 550,000 distinct CDR3 sequences, about 23% being singletons. The specimen was PBMCs, mostly from graft donor cells, collected 360 days after TCRalphabeta/CD19-depleted stem cell transplant. These TCRs come from a boy in the first two years of life who had a stem cell transplant for acute myeloid leukemia, so the T cells may come from the graft donor.

V is TRBV20-1 and J is TRBJ2-7; TRBD1 or TRBD2 may be the D gene (6 bases each). Germline CDR1 and CDR2: DFQATT and SNEGSKA (reference sequence). The CDR3 runs to 14 residues. V lost 3 bases and J lost 2, with 14 bases in between. CDR3 in DNA: TGCAGTGCTAGGGGGGGCCCCCTTACCTACGAGCAGTACGTC. The encoded protein is CSARGGPLTYEQYV.

This clonotype was counted between two and nine times. The chain has TRBV7-2 and TRBJ2-7; 11 positions match TRBD1. J lost 3 bases, V lost 5 bases, and 6 bases had no gene match. The CDR3 runs to 15 residues. CDR1 and CDR2 (germline): SGHTA, FQGNSA. CDR3 sequence (DNA): TGTGCCAGCAGCGGCCGGGACAGGGGGATCTACGAGCAGTACTTC. Its translation: CASSGRDRGIYEQYF.

The V call is TRBV7-9, the J call TRBJ1-3; D perhaps matches TRBD1 (6 bases). The CDR3 contains 15 residues. Trimming removed 5 bases at V and 1 base at J, with 12 bases between. Germline V lookup: CDR1 SEHNR, CDR2 FQNEAQ (reference sequence). The CDR3 reads CASSNRELSGNTIYF. The CDR3 coding sequence is TGTGCCAGCAGCAACAGGGAGCTATCTGGAAACACCATATATTTT.

This clonotype turned up a few times. The chain uses TRBV6-5 and TRBJ1-2; TRBD1 agrees at 8 bases. V was clipped by 2 bases and J by 8 bases; unmatched bases: 10. Germline V gene lookup returns CDR1 MNHEY and CDR2 SVGAGI. The CDR3 covers 15 residues. CDR3 in DNA: TGTGCCAGCAGTTACCCGACCCCAGGGGGCATGGGCTACACCTTC. Its protein product is CASSYPTPGGMGYTF.

This clonotype was observed many times. V gene TRBV7-2 combines with J gene TRBJ2-5; 9 bases fit TRBD2. The junction had 3 bases not matched to a gene; V was cut back by 2 bases and J by 2 bases. Germline CDR1 and CDR2: SGHTA and FQGNSA. The CDR3 extends over 15 amino acids. The chain's CDR3 is CASSLSGGTQETQYF. For the CDR3, the DNA is TGTGCCAGCAGCTTAAGCGGGGGGACACAAGAGACCCAGTACTTC.

The rearrangement uses TRBV6-2 or TRBV6-3 and TRBJ2-1; tentatively, D is TRBD2 (6 bases). From germline, CDR1 is MNHEY and CDR2 SVGEGT. Trimming pared 0 bases from V and 1 base from J, leaving 10 bases between. This CDR3 has 16 residues. The CDR3 is CASSYSIGRSYNEQFF. Written as DNA, the CDR3 is TGTGCCAGCAGTTACTCGATAGGGAGGTCCTACAATGAGCAGTTCTTC.

This chain links TRBV7-2 with TRBJ2-5; perhaps TRBD2 as D (6 bases). Trimming pared 7 bases from V and 5 bases from J, leaving 20 bases between. The germline V gene has CDR1 SGHTA and CDR2 FQGNSA. The CDR3 covers 15 residues. The CDR3 is CASTLIRLVRETQYF. CDR3 nucleotide sequence: TGTGCCAGCACCCTCATTCGACTAGTAAGGGAGACCCAGTACTTC. Supplemented by reference TRBV7-2 and TRBJ2-5, the full variable domain reads GAGVSQSPSNKVTEKGKDVELRCDPISGHTALYWYRQSLGQGLEFLIYFQGNSAPDKSGLPSDRFSAERTGGSVSTLTIQRTQQEDSAVYLCASTLIRLVRETQYFGPGTRLLVL.

This chain uses TRBV7-3 with TRBJ1-1; D not resolved. CDR3 size: 13 residues. The germline V gene encodes CDR1 SGHTA and CDR2 FQGTGA. Trimming left V 5 bases short and J 6 bases short, with 13 bases between. The chain's CDR3 is CASSPSLGSEAFF. The CDR3, as DNA: TGTGCCAGCAGCCCAAGTCTGGGATCTGAAGCTTTCTTT.

This clonotype was seen a few times. The chain links TRBV15 to TRBJ2-1; D is undetermined. The CDR3 is 14 amino acids. Germline V gene lookup returns CDR1 LNHNV and CDR2 YYDKDF (reference sequence). The V end was cut by 4 bases, the J end by 1 base, with 8 bases between. CDR3 loop: CATSIRSSYNEQFF. CDR3 coding DNA: TGTGCCACCAGCATTCGGTCTTCCTACAATGAGCAGTTCTTC.

The CDR3 DNA sequence: TGTGCCAGCAGCTCCCTGGACATCCAGTACGTC. Protein product: CASSSLDIQYV. The chain has TRBV28 and TRBJ2-7, with a tentative D call TRBD1 (5 bases). Germline loops: CDR1 MDHEN, CDR2 SYDVKM. The CDR3 is made up of 11 amino acids. Between the trimmed V and J ends, which lost 6 bases and 10 bases, there was a span of 13 bases.

The chain employs TRBV4-3 and TRBJ2-1; 7 positions match TRBD1. The CDR3 spans 16 residues. CDR1 and CDR2 from the germline V gene are LGHNA and YSLEER. V was clipped by 4 bases and J by 8 bases; unmatched bases: 14. The CDR3 protein is CASSLLRGPESDEQFF. The DNA of the CDR3 is TGCGCCAGCAGCCTCCTAAGGGGGCCCGAATCAGATGAGCAGTTCTTC.

A note on this clonotype: This sequence may be a read error, since a much larger clone differs from it by one base. This chain connects TRBV20-1 to TRBJ2-7; D is unresolved. Germline CDR1 is DFQATT and CDR2 is SNEGSKA (reference sequence). The CDR3 runs to 16 residues. The CDR3 DNA follows: TGCTGTGCTAGAAGGAATGAGGCAGGCCTACACTACGAGCAGTACGTC. Residues: CCARRNEAGLHYEQYV.

This chain connects TRBV7-9 to TRBJ1-4; no clear D gene. The V gene lost 2 bases and the J gene lost 2 bases, with 9 bases spanning the gap. This CDR3 region has 15 residues. The germline CDR1 and CDR2 sequences are SEHNR and FQNEAQ (reference sequence). CDR3 region: CASSLQAGTNEKLFF. The CDR3 DNA sequence: TGTGCCAGCAGCTTACAGGCTGGGACTAATGAAAAACTGTTTTTT.

This clonotype was found many times. The chain links TRBV29-1 to TRBJ2-5; D might be TRBD1 (5 bases). Trimming removed 4 bases from V and 7 bases from J, with 7 bases in between. Germline CDR1 reads SQVTM; CDR2 reads ANQGSEA. This CDR3 is built from 10 residues. This chain's CDR3 is CSVAQGTQYF. DNA of the CDR3: TGCAGCGTTGCCCAGGGGACCCAGTACTTC.

Note on this clonotype: This may be a read error, as it is one base from a much larger clone. The genes are TRBV28 and TRBJ2-2; TRBD1 aligns across 10 bases. CDR3 length equals 16 residues. V lost 8 bases and J lost 6; bases outside the gene matches: 12. Germline CDR1 MDHEN, CDR2 SYDVKM. Here the CDR3 reads CASDRFGTGDPGELFF. CDR3 nucleotide sequence: TGTGCCAGCGATCGATTCGGGACAGGGGATCCCGGGGAGCTGTTTTTT.

Ten or more counts support this clonotype. J is TRBJ2-2 and V is TRBV5-5; TRBD2 agrees at 7 bases. This CDR3 region has 14 residues. V lost 7 bases, J lost 5 bases, and 8 bases stayed unmatched. CDR1 and CDR2 from the germline V gene are SGHKS and YYEKEE (reference sequence). CDR3 amino acids: CASGLAEGTGELFF. In DNA form, the CDR3 reads TGTGCCAGCGGCCTAGCGGAGGGGACCGGGGAGCTGTTTTTT.

The table lists this clonotype with many counts. The chain recombines TRBV6-1 with TRBJ2-3; the match to TRBD2 covers 12 bases. The germline gives CDR1 MNHNS, CDR2 SASEGT. V gave up 5 bases and J gave up 2 bases; unmatched junction bases: 8. This CDR3 comprises 17 residues. The CDR3 nucleotides read TGTGCCAGCAGTAAGCCCTCTAGCGGGGGGGCCACAGATACGCAGTATTTT. Its protein is CASSKPSSGGATDTQYF.

V usage is TRBV7-6 and J usage is TRBJ1-4; the D is unclear. CDR3 length: 13 residues. Germline lookup yields CDR1 SGHVS and CDR2 FNYEAQ. Trimming took 1 base from V and 7 from J, leaving 7 bases between them. The CDR3 DNA reads TGTGCCAGCAGCTTAGACCCTTTTGAAAAACTGTTTTTT. The encoded protein is CASSLDPFEKLFF.